This T cell receptor beta chain was recorded in a study of early T cells in non-severe SARS-CoV-2 infection. TCRdb ran MiXCR on the 5' RACE reads and lists one entry per CDR3 protein. The sample carries some 80,000 distinct CDR3 sequences, roughly 4.7% recorded once. Germline loops: CDR1 SGDLS, CDR2 YYNGEE. V was trimmed by 2 bases and J by 7 bases, leaving 19 bases between them. The CDR3 is 15 amino acids. This sequence joins TRBV9 and TRBJ2-7; possibly TRBD1 or TRBD2 for D (6 bases each). The TCR comes from an adult who was a healthcare worker with PCR-confirmed SARS-CoV-2 infection or an uninfected control (not recorded which). The sample was whole blood, taken at baseline. CDR3 loop: CASSVDGGRAGEQYF. The CDR3 DNA is TGTGCCAGCAGCGTGGACGGGGGCAGGGCAGGAGAGCAGTACTTC.